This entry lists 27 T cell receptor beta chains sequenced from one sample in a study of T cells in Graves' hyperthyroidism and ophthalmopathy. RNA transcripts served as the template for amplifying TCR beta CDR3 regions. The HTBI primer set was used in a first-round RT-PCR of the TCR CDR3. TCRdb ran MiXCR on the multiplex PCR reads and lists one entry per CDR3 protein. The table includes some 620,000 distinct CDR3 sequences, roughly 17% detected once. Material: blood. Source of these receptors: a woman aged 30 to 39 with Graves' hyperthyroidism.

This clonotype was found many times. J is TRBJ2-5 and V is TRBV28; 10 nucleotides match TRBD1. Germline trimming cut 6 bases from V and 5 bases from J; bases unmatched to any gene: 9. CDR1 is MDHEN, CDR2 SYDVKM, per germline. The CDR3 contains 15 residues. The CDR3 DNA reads TGTGCCAGCAGCCCCTCCGACAGGGGGCGGGAGACCCAGTACTTC. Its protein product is CASSPSDRGRETQYF.

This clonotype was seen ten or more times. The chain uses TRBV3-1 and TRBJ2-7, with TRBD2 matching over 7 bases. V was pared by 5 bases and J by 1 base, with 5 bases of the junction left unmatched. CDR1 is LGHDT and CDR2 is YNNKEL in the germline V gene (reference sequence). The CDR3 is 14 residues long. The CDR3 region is CASSNPGLSYEQYF. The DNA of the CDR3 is TGTGCCAGCAGCAACCCGGGACTATCCTACGAGCAGTACTTC.

CDR3: CASSPAGTSDYEQYF. In DNA, the CDR3 is TGTGCCAGTAGCCCAGCCGGGACTAGCGACTACGAGCAGTACTTC. The V call is TRBV19, the J call TRBJ2-7; 10 bases line up with TRBD2. V was clipped by 6 bases and J by 3 bases; unmatched bases: 8. Germline assignment: CDR1 LNHDA and CDR2 SQIVND (reference sequence). The CDR3 runs 15 residues. Supplemented by reference TRBV19 and TRBJ2-7, the full variable domain reads DGGITQSPKYLFRKEGQNVTLSCEQNLNHDAMYWYRQDPGQGLRLIYYSQIVNDFQKGDIAEGYSVSREKKESFPLTVTSAQKNPTAFYLCASSPAGTSDYEQYFGPGTRLTVT.

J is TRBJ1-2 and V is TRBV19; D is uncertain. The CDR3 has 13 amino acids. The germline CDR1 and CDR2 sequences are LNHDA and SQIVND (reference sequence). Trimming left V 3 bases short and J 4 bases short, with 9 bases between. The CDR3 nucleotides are TGTGCCAGTAGTATGGTCCCTGGCTATGGCTACACCTTC. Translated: CASSMVPGYGYTF.

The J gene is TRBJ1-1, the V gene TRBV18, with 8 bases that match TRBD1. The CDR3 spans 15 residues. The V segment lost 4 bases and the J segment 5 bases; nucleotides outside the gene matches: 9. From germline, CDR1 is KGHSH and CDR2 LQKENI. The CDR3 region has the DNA TGTGCCAGCTCACAAACCAGGACAGGGTGGACTGAAGCTTTCTTT. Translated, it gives CASSQTRTGWTEAFF.

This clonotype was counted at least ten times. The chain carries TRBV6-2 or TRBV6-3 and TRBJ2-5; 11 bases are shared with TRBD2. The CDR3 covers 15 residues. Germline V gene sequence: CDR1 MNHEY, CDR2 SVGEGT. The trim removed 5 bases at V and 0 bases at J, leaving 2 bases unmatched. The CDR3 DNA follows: TGTGCCAGCAGTCCGGGACTAGCGGACCAAGAGACCCAGTACTTC. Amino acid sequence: CASSPGLADQETQYF.

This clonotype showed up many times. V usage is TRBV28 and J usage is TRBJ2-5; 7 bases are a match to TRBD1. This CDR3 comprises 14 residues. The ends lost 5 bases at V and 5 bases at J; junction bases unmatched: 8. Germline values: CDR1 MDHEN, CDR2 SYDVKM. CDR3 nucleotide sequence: TGTGCCAGCAGTCCTACGACAGGGTCGGAGACCCAGTACTTC. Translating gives CASSPTTGSETQYF.

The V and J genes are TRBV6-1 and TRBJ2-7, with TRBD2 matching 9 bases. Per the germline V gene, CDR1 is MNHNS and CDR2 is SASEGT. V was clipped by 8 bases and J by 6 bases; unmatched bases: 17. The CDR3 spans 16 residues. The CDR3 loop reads CASPPWEREVQVEQYF. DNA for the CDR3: TGTGCCAGCCCACCCTGGGAGCGGGAGGTTCAAGTCGAGCAGTACTTC.

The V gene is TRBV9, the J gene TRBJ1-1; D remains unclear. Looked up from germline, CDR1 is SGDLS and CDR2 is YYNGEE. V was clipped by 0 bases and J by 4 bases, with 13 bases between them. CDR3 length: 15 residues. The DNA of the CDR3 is TGTGCCAGCAGCGTAGAGGTTGGGCTAGGCACTGAAGCTTTCTTT. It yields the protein CASSVEVGLGTEAFF.

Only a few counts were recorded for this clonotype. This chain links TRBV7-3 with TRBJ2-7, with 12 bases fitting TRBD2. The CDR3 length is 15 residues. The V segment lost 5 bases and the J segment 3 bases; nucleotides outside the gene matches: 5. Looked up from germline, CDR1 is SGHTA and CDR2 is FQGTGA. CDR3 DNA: TGTGCCAGCAGCGAGACTAGCGGGAGTTTCTACGAGCAGTACTTC. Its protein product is CASSETSGSFYEQYF.

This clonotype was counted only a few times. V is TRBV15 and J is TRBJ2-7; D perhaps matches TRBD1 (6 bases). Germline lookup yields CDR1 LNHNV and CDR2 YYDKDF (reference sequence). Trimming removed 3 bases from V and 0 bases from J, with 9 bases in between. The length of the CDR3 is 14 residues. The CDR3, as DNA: TGTGCCACCAGCAGTCAGGACAGCTCCTACGAGCAGTACTTC. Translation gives CATSSQDSSYEQYF.

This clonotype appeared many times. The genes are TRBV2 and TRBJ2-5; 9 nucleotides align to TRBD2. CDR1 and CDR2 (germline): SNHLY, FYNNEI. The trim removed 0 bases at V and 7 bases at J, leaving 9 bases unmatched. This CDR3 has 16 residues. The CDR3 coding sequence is TGTGCCAGCAGTGAAGCTAGCGGGAGAGTTGTAAGGACCCAGTACTTC. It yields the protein CASSEASGRVVRTQYF. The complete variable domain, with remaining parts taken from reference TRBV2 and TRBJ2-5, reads EPEVTQTPSHQVTQMGQEVILRCVPISNHLYFYWYRQILGQKVEFLVSFYNNEISEKSEIFDDQFSVERPDGSNFTLKIRSTKLEDSAMYFCASSEASGRVVRTQYFGPGTRLLVL.

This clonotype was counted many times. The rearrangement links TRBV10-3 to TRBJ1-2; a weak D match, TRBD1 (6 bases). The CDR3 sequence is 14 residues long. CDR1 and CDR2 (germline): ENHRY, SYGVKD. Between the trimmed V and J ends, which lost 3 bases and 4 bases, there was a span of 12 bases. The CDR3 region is CAISDKGEGYGYTF. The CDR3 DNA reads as TGTGCCATCAGTGACAAGGGGGAGGGCTATGGCTACACCTTC.

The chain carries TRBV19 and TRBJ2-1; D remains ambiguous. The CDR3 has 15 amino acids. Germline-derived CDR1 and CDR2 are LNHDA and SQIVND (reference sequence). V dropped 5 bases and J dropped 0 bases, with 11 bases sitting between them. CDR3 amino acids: CASSLTMSSYNEQFF. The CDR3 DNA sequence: TGTGCCAGTAGTCTTACTATGAGCTCCTACAATGAGCAGTTCTTC.

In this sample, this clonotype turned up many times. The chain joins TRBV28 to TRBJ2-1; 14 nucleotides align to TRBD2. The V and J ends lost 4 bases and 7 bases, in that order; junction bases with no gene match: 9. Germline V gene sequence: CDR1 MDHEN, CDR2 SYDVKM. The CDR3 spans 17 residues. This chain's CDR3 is CASSSLTSGRAGNEQFF. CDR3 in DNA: TGTGCCAGCAGTTCCCTGACTAGCGGGAGGGCTGGGAATGAGCAGTTCTTC.

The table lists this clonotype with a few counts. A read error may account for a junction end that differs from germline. CDR3 DNA sequence: TGCGGTGCTAGATACGGGAGGCGGTCCTACAATGAGCAGTTCTTC. It encodes CGARYGRRSYNEQFF. The chain joins TRBV20-1 to TRBJ2-1; 7 bases match TRBD2. Per the germline V gene, CDR1 is DFQATT and CDR2 is SNEGSKA (reference sequence). CDR3 length: 15 amino acids.

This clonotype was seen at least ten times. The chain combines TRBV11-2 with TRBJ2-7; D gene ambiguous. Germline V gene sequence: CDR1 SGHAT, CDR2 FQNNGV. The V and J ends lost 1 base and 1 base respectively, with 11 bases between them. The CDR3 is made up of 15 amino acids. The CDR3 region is CASSLGQVLSYEQYF. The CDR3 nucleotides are TGTGCCAGCAGCTTAGGGCAGGTTTTATCCTACGAGCAGTACTTC.

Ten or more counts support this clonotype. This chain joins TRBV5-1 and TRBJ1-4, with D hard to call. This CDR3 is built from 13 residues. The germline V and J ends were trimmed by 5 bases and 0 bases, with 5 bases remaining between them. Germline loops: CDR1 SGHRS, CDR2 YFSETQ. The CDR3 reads CASSDSTNEKLFF. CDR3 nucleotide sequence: TGCGCCAGCAGTGACTCAACTAATGAAAAACTGTTTTTT. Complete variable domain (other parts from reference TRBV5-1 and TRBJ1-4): KAGVTQTPRYLIKTRGQQVTLSCSPISGHRSVSWYQQTPGQGLQFLFEYFSETQRNKGNFPGRFSGRQFSNSRSEMNVSTLELGDSALYLCASSDSTNEKLFFGSGTQLSVL.

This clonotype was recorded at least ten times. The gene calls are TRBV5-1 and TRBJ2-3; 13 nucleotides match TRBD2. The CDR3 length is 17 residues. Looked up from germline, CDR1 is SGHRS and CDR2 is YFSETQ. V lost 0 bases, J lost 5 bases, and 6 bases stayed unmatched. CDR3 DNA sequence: TGCGCCAGCAGCTTGGGGACTAGCGGGAGTGCTGGAGATACGCAGTATTTT. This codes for CASSLGTSGSAGDTQYF.

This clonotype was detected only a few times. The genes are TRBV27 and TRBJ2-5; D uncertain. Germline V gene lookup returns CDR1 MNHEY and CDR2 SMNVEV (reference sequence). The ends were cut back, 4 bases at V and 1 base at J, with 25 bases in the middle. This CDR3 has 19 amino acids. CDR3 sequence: CASSSTHLTARIAQETQYF. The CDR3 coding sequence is TGTGCCAGCAGTTCGACTCACCTCACCGCTAGGATAGCCCAAGAGACCCAGTACTTC.

The CDR3 here is CASGLGSGQGMAFF. DNA for the CDR3: TGTGCCAGCGGCCTAGGTTCTGGACAGGGAATGGCTTTCTTT. The chain employs TRBV7-9 and TRBJ1-1, with 8 bases that match TRBD1. CDR1 is SEHNR, CDR2 FQNEAQ, per germline (reference sequence). With V trimmed by 8 bases and J by 11 bases, 16 bases remained unmatched. This CDR3 has 14 amino acids.

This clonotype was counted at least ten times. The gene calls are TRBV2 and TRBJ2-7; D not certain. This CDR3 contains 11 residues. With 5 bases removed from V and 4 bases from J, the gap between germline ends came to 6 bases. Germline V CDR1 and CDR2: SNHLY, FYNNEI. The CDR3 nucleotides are TGTGCCAGCAGTACCGGGTACGAGCAGTACTTC. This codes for CASSTGYEQYF.

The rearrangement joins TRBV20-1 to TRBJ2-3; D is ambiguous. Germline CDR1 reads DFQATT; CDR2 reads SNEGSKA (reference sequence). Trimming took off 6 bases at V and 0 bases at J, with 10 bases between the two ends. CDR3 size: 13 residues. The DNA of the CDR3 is TGCAGTGCAACGCGAGTTAGCACAGATACGCAGTATTTT. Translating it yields CSATRVSTDTQYF.

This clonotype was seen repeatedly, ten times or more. CDR3 nucleotides: TGTGCCAGCAGCCTAACCTCGAACACTGAAGCTTTCTTT. Translation gives CASSLTSNTEAFF. V gene TRBV28 combines with J gene TRBJ1-1; D remains ambiguous. Germline-derived CDR1 and CDR2 are MDHEN and SYDVKM. The CDR3 is 13 residues long. Trimming removed 6 bases from V and 1 base from J, with 9 bases in between.

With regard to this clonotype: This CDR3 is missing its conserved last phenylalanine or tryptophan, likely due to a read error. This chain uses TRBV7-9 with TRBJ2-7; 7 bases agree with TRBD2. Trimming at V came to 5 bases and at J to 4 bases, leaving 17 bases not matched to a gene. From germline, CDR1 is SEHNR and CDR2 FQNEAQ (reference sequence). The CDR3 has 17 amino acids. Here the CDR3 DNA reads TGTGCCAGCAGCAATAGTGGTTCTAGCGGTCTCCCGTACGAGCAGTACCTC. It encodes CASSNSGSSGLPYEQYL.

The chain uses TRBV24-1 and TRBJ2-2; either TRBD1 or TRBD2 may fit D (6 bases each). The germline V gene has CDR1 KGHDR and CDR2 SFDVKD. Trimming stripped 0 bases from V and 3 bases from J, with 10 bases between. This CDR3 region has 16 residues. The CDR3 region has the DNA TGTGCCACCAGTGATTTGGGAAGGGGGGACACCGGGGAGCTGTTTTTT. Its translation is CATSDLGRGDTGELFF.

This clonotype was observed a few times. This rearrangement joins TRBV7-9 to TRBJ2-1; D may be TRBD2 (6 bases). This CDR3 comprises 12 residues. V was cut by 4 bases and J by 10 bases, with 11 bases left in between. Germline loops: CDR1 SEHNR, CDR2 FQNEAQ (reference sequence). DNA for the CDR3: TGTGCCAGCAGCTCCTCGGGAGCCGAGCAGTTCTTC. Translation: CASSSSGAEQFF.